A few counts support the clone carrying this T cell receptor (beta chain). Repertoires were generated with immunoSEQ multiplex PCR, while TCRdb's copy carries only in-frame clones and drops some. This table has about 36,000 clones, roughly nine tenths appearing once. The sample originates from a study of T cell changes during pregnancy in multiple sclerosis. The CDR3 sequence is 15 residues long. Germline-derived CDR1 and CDR2 are KGHSH and LQKENI. With 3 bases removed from V and 0 bases from J, the gap between germline ends came to 9 bases. The receptor was derived from a female donor with multiple sclerosis, enrolled in a pregnancy study. This specimen consisted of CD4+ T cells from peripheral blood mononuclear cells, obtained after pregnancy. The genes are TRBV18 and TRBJ1-5; no definite D call. The CDR3: CASSPTQDSNQPQHF. CDR3 bases: TGTGCCAGCTCACCCACCCAGGATAGCAATCAGCCCCAGCATTTT.